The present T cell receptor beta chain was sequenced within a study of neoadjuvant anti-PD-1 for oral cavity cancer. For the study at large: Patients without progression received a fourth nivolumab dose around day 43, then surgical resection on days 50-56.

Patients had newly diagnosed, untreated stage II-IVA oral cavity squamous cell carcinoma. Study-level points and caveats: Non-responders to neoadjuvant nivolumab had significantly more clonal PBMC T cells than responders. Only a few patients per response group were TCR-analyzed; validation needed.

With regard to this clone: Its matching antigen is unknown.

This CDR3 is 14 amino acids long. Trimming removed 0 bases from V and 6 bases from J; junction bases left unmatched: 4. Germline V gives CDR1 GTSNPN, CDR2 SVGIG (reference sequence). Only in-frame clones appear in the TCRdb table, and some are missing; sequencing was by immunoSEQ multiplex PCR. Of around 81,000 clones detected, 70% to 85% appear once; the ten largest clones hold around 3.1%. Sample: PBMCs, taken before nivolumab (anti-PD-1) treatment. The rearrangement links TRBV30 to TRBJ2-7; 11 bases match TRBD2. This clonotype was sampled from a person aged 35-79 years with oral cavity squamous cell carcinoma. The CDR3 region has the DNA TGTGCCTGGAGTGTACGAACTAGCGGGGGCGAGCAGTACTTC. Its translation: CAWSVRTSGGEQYF. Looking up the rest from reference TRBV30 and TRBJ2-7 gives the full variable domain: SQTIHQWPATLVQPVGSPLSLECTVEGTSNPNLYWYRQAAGRGLQLLFYSVGIGQISSEVPQNLSASRPQDRQFILSSKKLLLSDSGFYLCAWSVRTSGGEQYFGPGTRLTVT.